One and the same sample provided the 3 T cell receptor beta chains below, sequenced in a study of shared clonotypes between healthy human individuals. The repertoire was sequenced with immunoSEQ multiplex PCR; TCRdb's copy has only in-frame clones and lacks some. Here the sample spans about 2.4 million clones, 90% to 95% being singletons. The specimen was naive CD4+ T cells sorted from blood. Sample subset: CD45RA+ positively selected. These receptors were obtained from a man younger than 35 in good health.

This clone is a singleton in its sample. The chain couples TRBV2 to TRBJ2-3, with unresolved D. The V and J ends lost 2 bases and 0 bases respectively, with 9 bases between them. CDR1 SNHLY and CDR2 FYNNEI come from the germline V gene. The CDR3 contains 15 residues. CDR3 nucleotides: TGTGCCAGCAGTGAATGGTTAGCTAGCACAGATACGCAGTATTTT. Its translation: CASSEWLASTDTQYF.

V is TRBV7-9 and J is TRBJ2-7; tentative D call: TRBD2 (5 bases). Trimming stripped 5 bases from V and 2 bases from J, with 28 bases between. The CDR3 is 19 amino acids. Germline assignment: CDR1 SEHNR and CDR2 FQNEAQ (reference sequence). CDR3 in amino acids: CASSPRGAVFNPRTYEQYF. DNA for the CDR3: TGTGCCAGCAGCCCCCGGGGAGCGGTCTTCAACCCTCGGACCTACGAGCAGTACTTC.

The genes are TRBV5-4 and TRBJ2-7; perhaps TRBD2 as D (5 bases). CDR3 size: 14 residues. CDR1 is SGHNT and CDR2 is YYREEE in the germline V gene (reference sequence). The V end lost 5 bases, the J end lost 2 bases, and 14 bases lay between the germline ends. This CDR3 is CASSISLEAYEQYF. In nucleotides, the CDR3 is TGTGCCAGCAGTATTAGTTTGGAGGCCTACGAGCAGTACTTC. Full variable domain (missing parts from reference TRBV5-4 and TRBJ2-7): ETGVTQSPTHLIKTRGQQVTLRCSSQSGHNTVSWYQQALGQGPQFIFQYYREEENGRGNFPPRFSGLQFPNYSSELNVNALELDDSALYLCASSISLEAYEQYFGPGTRLTVT.